A single sample is the source of the 21 T cell receptor beta chains below, sequenced in a study of control samples from healthy donors and cancer patients (dated by TCRdb to about 2020). The library came from the immunoSEQ multiplex PCR assay. The immuneACCESS repertoire file appears here via TCRdb, limited to in-frame rearrangements. These files lack a portion of the clones; in checked studies, under half of the deficit traces to unresolved V genes, and the cause of the others is not known. The table for this sample lists hundreds of thousands of clones; around nine tenths of them were counted only once. Clones ranked in the top ten supply 6% to 7% of the sample. The sample was PBMCs. Receptors were obtained from a middle-aged man with head and neck cancer.

The rearrangement uses TRBV7-3 and TRBJ1-1; D ambiguous. Deletions cut 1 base from V and 1 base from J, with 7 bases between. Germline CDR1 is SGHTA and CDR2 is FQGTGA. The CDR3 has 14 residues. The CDR3 region is CASSLNYGNTEAFF. CDR3 sequence (DNA): TGTGCCAGCAGCTTAAACTATGGGAACACTGAAGCTTTCTTT. The variable domain in full, with the rest retrieved from reference TRBV7-3 and TRBJ1-1, is GAGVSQTPSNKVTEKGKYVELRCDPISGHTALYWYRQSLGQGPEFLIYFQGTGAADDSGLPNDRFFAVRPEGSVSTLKIQRTERGDSAVYLCASSLNYGNTEAFFGQGTRLTVV.

The chain recombines TRBV7-8 with TRBJ1-6; TRBD1 might be the D (5 bases). V was pared by 5 bases and J by 7 bases, with 24 bases between. CDR1 is SGHVS and CDR2 is FQNEAQ in the germline V gene. CDR3 length: 18 residues. CDR3: CASSQNGNPGGTNSPLHF. CDR3 nucleotide sequence: TGTGCCAGCAGCCAAAACGGGAACCCCGGGGGTACGAATTCACCCCTCCACTTT.

In regard to this clone: This specimen includes other DNA sequences encoding the same CDR3. J is TRBJ2-2 and V is TRBV27; no clear D. The germline V and J ends were trimmed by 0 bases and 5 bases, with 4 bases remaining between them. This CDR3 has 13 residues. Germline CDR1 MNHEY, CDR2 SMNVEV (reference sequence). Here the CDR3 reads CASSLSGTGELFF. The CDR3 DNA sequence: TGTGCCAGCAGTTTATCAGGAACCGGGGAGCTGTTTTTT.

The chain recombines TRBV19 with TRBJ2-3; D is possibly TRBD1 (5 bases). V was trimmed by 3 bases and J by 1 base, leaving 17 bases between them. CDR1 is LNHDA, CDR2 SQIVND, per germline (reference sequence). CDR3 length: 17 residues. This CDR3 reads CASSIPWTKNGTDTQYF. CDR3 DNA: TGTGCCAGTAGTATTCCCTGGACAAAGAATGGCACAGATACGCAGTATTTT. Full variable domain (remainder filled in from reference TRBV19 and TRBJ2-3): DGGITQSPKYLFRKEGQNVTLSCEQNLNHDAMYWYRQDPGQGLRLIYYSQIVNDFQKGDIAEGYSVSREKKESFPLTVTSAQKNPTAFYLCASSIPWTKNGTDTQYFGPGTRLTVL.

The sample holds one count of this clone. The J gene is TRBJ2-6, the V gene TRBV7-9, with TRBD1 matching over 8 bases. Germline CDR1 is SEHNR and CDR2 is FQNEAQ (reference sequence). The CDR3 totals 15 residues. The J segment lost 2 bases and the V segment lost 6 bases, leaving 3 bases of the junction unmatched. This CDR3 reads CASSTTGAGANVLTF. The CDR3 bases are TGTGCCAGCAGTACGACAGGGGCTGGGGCCAACGTCCTGACTTTC.

The rearrangement joins TRBV30 to TRBJ1-2; D not resolved. CDR3 length: 12 residues. V lost 0 bases to trimming and J lost 3 bases, with 5 bases between them. Per the germline V gene, CDR1 is GTSNPN and CDR2 is SVGIG (reference sequence). CDR3 region: CAWSVVDYGYTF. The CDR3 DNA reads TGTGCCTGGAGTGTTGTTGACTATGGCTACACCTTC. The full variable domain, completed using reference TRBV30 and TRBJ1-2, is SQTIHQWPATLVQPVGSPLSLECTVEGTSNPNLYWYRQAAGRGLQLLFYSVGIGQISSEVPQNLSASRPQDRQFILSSKKLLLSDSGFYLCAWSVVDYGYTFGSGTRLTVV.

The chain is built from TRBV9 and TRBJ1-1, with a weak D call TRBD1 (6 bases). The CDR3 consists of 15 residues. Germline assignment: CDR1 SGDLS and CDR2 YYNGEE. Trimming removed 3 bases at V and 0 bases at J, with 12 bases between. CDR3 residues: CASSATGQMNTEAFF. CDR3 nucleotides: TGTGCCAGCAGCGCTACGGGACAAATGAACACTGAAGCTTTCTTT.

A remark on this clone: The sample carries other DNA sequences with the same CDR3. V is TRBV19 and J is TRBJ2-7; D is uncertain. The CDR3 sequence is 14 residues long. Germline-derived CDR1 and CDR2 are LNHDA and SQIVND (reference sequence). Deletions cut 3 bases from V and 1 base from J, with 10 bases between. The CDR3 here is CASSIDPGSYEQYF. The CDR3 DNA reads as TGTGCCAGTAGTATCGATCCAGGTTCCTACGAGCAGTACTTC.

The chain combines TRBV4-1 with TRBJ1-5; D might be TRBD1 (6 bases). CDR1 MGHRA and CDR2 YSYEKL come from the germline V gene. V was shortened by 0 bases and J by 4 bases, with 13 bases between the two germline ends. There are 16 residues in the CDR3. This CDR3 is CASSQEAGGRNQPQHF. Written as DNA, the CDR3 is TGCGCCAGCAGCCAAGAGGCCGGGGGCAGGAATCAGCCCCAGCATTTT.

There are a few counts of this clone. V is TRBV5-6 and J is TRBJ2-5; D possibly corresponds to TRBD1 (7 bases). Germline V lookup: CDR1 SGHDT, CDR2 YYEEEE. This CDR3 contains 14 residues. Between the trimmed V and J ends, which lost 3 bases and 4 bases, there was a span of 13 bases. The CDR3 reads CASSSPRGAETQYF. The CDR3 DNA sequence: TGTGCCAGCAGCTCGCCCAGGGGGGCAGAGACCCAGTACTTC.

The chain links TRBV27 to TRBJ2-2; 7 bases line up with TRBD2. CDR1 and CDR2 from the germline V gene are MNHEY and SMNVEV (reference sequence). This CDR3 spans 15 amino acids. Trimming at V came to 0 bases and at J to 7 bases, leaving 5 bases not matched to a gene. CDR3 DNA: TGTGCCAGCAGTTTATCGACGCGGGAGAACGGGGAGCTGTTTTTT. Amino acids: CASSLSTRENGELFF.

V is TRBV30 and J is TRBJ1-2; D is ambiguous. Trimming left V 5 bases short and J 5 bases short, with 12 bases between. This CDR3 has 12 residues. Germline values: CDR1 GTSNPN, CDR2 SVGIG (reference sequence). The CDR3 DNA is TGTGCCTGGTCTACCCTGGGATATGGCTACACCTTC. Its protein is CAWSTLGYGYTF.

The rearrangement uses TRBV28 and TRBJ1-1, with D possibly matching TRBD1 (6 bases). V lost 5 bases and J 6 bases, leaving 22 bases between the germline ends. Germline V gene sequence: CDR1 MDHEN, CDR2 SYDVKM. The CDR3 runs to 16 residues. CDR3 amino acids: CASSPHTPRGVPEAFF. In DNA, the CDR3 is TGTGCCAGCAGTCCACACACCCCAAGGGGGGTACCTGAAGCTTTCTTT.

The chain combines TRBV20-1 with TRBJ1-3; no clear D gene. Trimming cost V 3 bases and J 4 bases, with 10 bases left between them. The CDR3 length is 13 residues. Germline CDR1 is DFQATT and CDR2 is SNEGSKA (reference sequence). The CDR3 spells CSASRTGGNTIYF. CDR3 coding DNA: TGCAGTGCTAGTCGGACGGGGGGAAACACCATATATTTT.

The rearrangement joins TRBV15 to TRBJ1-5; D unclear. Germline V gene lookup returns CDR1 LNHNV and CDR2 YYDKDF (reference sequence). The CDR3 contains 13 residues. Trimming took 0 bases from V and 9 from J, leaving 9 bases between them. The CDR3 region is CATSRDPSAPQHF. The CDR3, as DNA: TGTGCCACCAGCAGAGATCCCTCGGCGCCCCAGCATTTT.

Concerning this clone itself: The sample holds other DNA sequences that translate to the same CDR3. The V and J genes are TRBV12-3 or TRBV12-4 and TRBJ2-7; D unclear. V lost 5 bases and J 0 bases, leaving 5 bases between the germline ends. This CDR3 comprises 12 residues. The CDR3: CASSRSSYEQYF. The CDR3 DNA sequence: TGTGCCAGCAGTCGGAGCTCCTACGAGCAGTACTTC.

The chain is built from TRBV2 and TRBJ1-5; 7 positions agree with TRBD1. Per germline, CDR1 SNHLY and CDR2 FYNNEI. This CDR3 comprises 15 residues. Trimming at V came to 6 bases and at J to 4 bases, leaving 9 bases not matched to a gene. The CDR3 bases are TGTGCCAGCAGATCAACAGGGGATTTTAATCAGCCCCAGCATTTT. This codes for CASRSTGDFNQPQHF.

This clone was seen a handful of times. The V and J genes are TRBV27 and TRBJ2-2; tentatively, D is TRBD2 (5 bases). In germline, CDR1 is MNHEY, CDR2 SMNVEV (reference sequence). Trimming removed 7 bases from V and 6 bases from J, with 12 bases in between. CDR3 length equals 13 residues. The CDR3 is CASMVRDAGELFF. The CDR3, as DNA: TGTGCCAGCATGGTGAGGGATGCCGGGGAGCTGTTTTTT.

The chain uses TRBV5-1 and TRBJ2-7; TRBD1 matches 9 bases. Per germline, CDR1 SGHRS and CDR2 YFSETQ. The CDR3 totals 15 residues. Trimming at V came to 4 bases and at J to 5 bases, leaving 10 bases not matched to a gene. The CDR3 reads CASSPGQGKRDEQYF. As DNA, the CDR3 is TGCGCCAGCAGCCCGGGACAGGGCAAACGCGACGAGCAGTACTTC.

The chain joins TRBV2 to TRBJ1-5; D is perhaps TRBD1 (5 bases). Trimming left V 2 bases short and J 4 bases short, with 9 bases between. The CDR3 has 14 amino acids. Germline loops: CDR1 SNHLY, CDR2 FYNNEI. The CDR3 coding sequence is TGTGCCAGCAGTGAATACGGGGGGAATCAGCCCCAGCATTTT. As protein: CASSEYGGNQPQHF.

The V and J genes are TRBV2 and TRBJ2-1; D is perhaps TRBD2 (6 bases). This CDR3 has 14 residues. V was trimmed by 6 bases and J by 1 base, leaving 10 bases between them. CDR1 and CDR2 from the germline V gene are SNHLY and FYNNEI. DNA for the CDR3: TGTGCCAGCAGCACTAGCAGGTCCTACAATGAGCAGTTCTTC. Translating gives CASSTSRSYNEQFF.